The 12 T cell receptor beta chains given below trace back to one sample, sequenced in a study of Graves' ophthalmopathy and Graves' hyperthyroidism. TCR beta CDR3 amplification used RNA transcripts. An initial RT-PCR round employing HTBI primers preceded a second-round multiplex PCR. MiXCR was run by TCRdb on the multiplex PCR reads, yielding one entry per CDR3 protein. Of just over 400,000 distinct CDR3 sequences in the sample, roughly 20% were seen once. Sequences were obtained from peripheral blood. The receptor set was obtained from a woman aged 18-29 years with stable Graves' hyperthyroidism.

This clonotype was counted many times. The chain carries TRBV6-5 and TRBJ2-2; 9 bases align to TRBD2. There are 16 residues in the CDR3. Germline loops: CDR1 MNHEY, CDR2 SVGAGI. V shed 0 bases, J shed 6 bases, and the junction held 5 bases outside the gene matches. The CDR3 is CASSYSAGGPAGELFF. As DNA, the CDR3 is TGTGCCAGCAGTTACTCAGCGGGAGGCCCCGCCGGGGAGCTGTTTTTT.

This sequence joins TRBV18 and TRBJ2-7, with 7 bases matching TRBD1. There are 18 residues in the CDR3. The J segment lost 0 bases and the V segment lost 3 bases, leaving 14 bases of the junction unmatched. Germline lookup yields CDR1 KGHSH and CDR2 LQKENI. This CDR3 is CASSPIGQAGGPSYEQYF. In DNA, the CDR3 is TGTGCCAGCTCACCTATAGGACAGGCTGGTGGGCCCTCCTACGAGCAGTACTTC.

This clonotype was counted between two and nine times. The gene calls are TRBV5-1 and TRBJ1-2; 9 bases line up with TRBD1. This CDR3 is built from 15 residues. Trimming cost V 3 bases and J 4 bases; bases outside gene matches: 7. From germline, CDR1 is SGHRS and CDR2 YFSETQ. CDR3 sequence reads: CASSSDRGNLYGYTF. The CDR3 DNA sequence: TGCGCCAGCAGCTCGGACAGGGGAAATCTCTATGGCTACACCTTC.

This clonotype was seen repeatedly, ten times or more. This chain joins TRBV12-3 or TRBV12-4 and TRBJ2-4; 8 bases agree with TRBD2. CDR3 length equals 14 residues. After removal of 5 bases from V and 12 bases from J, the junction contained 12 bases not matched to a gene. The CDR3 is CASSQLAEALPQYF. The CDR3 DNA is TGTGCCAGCAGTCAACTAGCGGAGGCGCTCCCTCAGTACTTC.

This clonotype was picked up many times. The rearrangement uses TRBV15 and TRBJ2-5; 8 bases align to TRBD1. The CDR3 covers 17 residues. V shed 5 bases and J 3 bases; nucleotides not matched to a gene: 14. Germline V CDR1 and CDR2: LNHNV, YYDKDF (reference sequence). Here the CDR3 DNA reads TGTGCCACCAGCCCCACAGGGGGTATACAATGGGAAGAGACCCAGTACTTC. The encoded protein is CATSPTGGIQWEETQYF.

This clonotype was seen a handful of times. The rearrangement uses TRBV24-1 and TRBJ1-2; no clear D gene. The V end was cut by 3 bases, the J end by 4 bases, with 5 bases between. The CDR3 runs 12 residues. CDR1 and CDR2 (germline): KGHDR, SFDVKD. The CDR3 here is CATSDTSYGYTF. CDR3 coding DNA: TGTGCCACCAGTGATACCAGCTATGGCTACACCTTC.

This clonotype was seen at least ten times. This rearrangement joins TRBV12-3 or TRBV12-4 to TRBJ1-6, with TRBD1 as a possible D gene (6 bases). CDR3 length: 16 residues. With 3 bases removed from V and 5 bases from J, the gap between germline ends came to 14 bases. CDR3 in amino acids: CASSLDRSPHNSPLHF. Here the CDR3 DNA reads TGTGCCAGCAGTTTGGACAGATCACCGCATAATTCACCCCTCCACTTT.

The rearrangement joins TRBV12-3 or TRBV12-4 to TRBJ2-7, with 9 positions matching TRBD1. This CDR3 spans 16 amino acids. V trimming: 4 bases; J trimming: 3 bases; junction bases outside the gene matches: 10. The CDR3 DNA follows: TGTGCCAGCAGTTCTGTGGGCCGGGACAGGGACTACGAGCAGTACTTC. Its translation is CASSSVGRDRDYEQYF.

This clonotype came up a few times. The chain has TRBV6-5 and TRBJ2-7; the D gene is possibly TRBD2 (6 bases). CDR1 MNHEY and CDR2 SVGAGI come from the germline V gene. V dropped 0 bases and J dropped 6 bases, with 21 bases sitting between them. The CDR3 length is 17 residues. CDR3 amino acids: CASSYSIPRRDYSEQYF. CDR3 bases: TGTGCCAGCAGTTACTCGATCCCCCGGCGGGATTATAGCGAGCAGTACTTC.

At least ten counts were recorded for this clonotype. Just one base apart from a much larger clone, this may be a read error. This chain joins TRBV6-4 and TRBJ2-2; no reliable D call. The CDR3 has 13 residues. CDR1 is MRHNA, CDR2 SNTAGT, per germline. Here the CDR3 DNA reads TGTGCCAACAGTGCCCGGGCGTCCGGGGAGCTGTTTTTT. Protein: CANSARASGELFF.

This clonotype was counted only a few times. A much more abundant neighbour one base away suggests this may be a read error. This chain links TRBV11-1 with TRBJ2-5; a weak D match, TRBD1 (5 bases). Germline loops: CDR1 SGHAT, CDR2 FQDESV (reference sequence). CDR3 length: 16 residues. CDR3 DNA: TGTGCCAGCAGCCCCGGTTTCACAGGCTCTTCTGAGACCAAGTACTTC. Translating gives CASSPGFTGSSETKYF.

This clonotype has at least ten counts. The J gene is TRBJ1-1, the V gene TRBV27; TRBD1 aligns across 7 bases. The CDR3 consists of 14 residues. Germline values: CDR1 MNHEY, CDR2 SMNVEV (reference sequence). The junction had 5 bases not matched to a gene; V was cut back by 2 bases and J by 5 bases. The chain's CDR3 is CASSLRAQGTEAFF. CDR3 nucleotides: TGTGCCAGCAGTTTAAGGGCACAGGGGACTGAAGCTTTCTTT.